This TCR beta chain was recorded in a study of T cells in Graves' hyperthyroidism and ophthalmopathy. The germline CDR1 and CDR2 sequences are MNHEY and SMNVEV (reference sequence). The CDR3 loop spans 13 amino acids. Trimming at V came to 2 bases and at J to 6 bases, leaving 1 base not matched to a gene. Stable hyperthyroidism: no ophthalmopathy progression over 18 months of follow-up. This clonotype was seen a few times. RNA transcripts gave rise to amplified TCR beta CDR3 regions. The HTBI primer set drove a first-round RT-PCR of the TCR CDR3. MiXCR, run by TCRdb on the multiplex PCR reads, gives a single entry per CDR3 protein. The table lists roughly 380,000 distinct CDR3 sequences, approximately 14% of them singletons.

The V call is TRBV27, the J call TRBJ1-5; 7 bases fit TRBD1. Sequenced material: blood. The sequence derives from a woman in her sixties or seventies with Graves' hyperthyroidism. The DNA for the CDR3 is TGTGCCAGCAGTTTACCAGGGGGTCAGCCCCAGCATTTT. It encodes CASSLPGGQPQHF.